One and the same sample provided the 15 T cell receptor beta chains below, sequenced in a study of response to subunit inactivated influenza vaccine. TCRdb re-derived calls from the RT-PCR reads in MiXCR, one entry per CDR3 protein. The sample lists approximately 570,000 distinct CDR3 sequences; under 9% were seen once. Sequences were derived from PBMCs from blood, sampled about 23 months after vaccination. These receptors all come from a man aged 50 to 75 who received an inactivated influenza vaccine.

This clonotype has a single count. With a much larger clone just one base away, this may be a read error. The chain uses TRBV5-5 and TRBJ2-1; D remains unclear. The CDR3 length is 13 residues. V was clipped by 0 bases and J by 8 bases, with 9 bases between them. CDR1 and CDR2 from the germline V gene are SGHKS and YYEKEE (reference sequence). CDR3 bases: TGTGCCAGCAGCTTGGTGCGGCACGATGAGCAGTTCTTC. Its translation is CASSLVRHDEQFF.

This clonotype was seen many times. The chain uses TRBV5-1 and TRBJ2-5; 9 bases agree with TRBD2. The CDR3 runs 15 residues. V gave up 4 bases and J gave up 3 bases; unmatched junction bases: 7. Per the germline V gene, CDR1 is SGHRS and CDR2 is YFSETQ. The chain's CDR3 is CASSISGGSEETQYF. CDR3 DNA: TGCGCCAGCAGCATTAGCGGGGGAAGTGAAGAGACCCAGTACTTC.

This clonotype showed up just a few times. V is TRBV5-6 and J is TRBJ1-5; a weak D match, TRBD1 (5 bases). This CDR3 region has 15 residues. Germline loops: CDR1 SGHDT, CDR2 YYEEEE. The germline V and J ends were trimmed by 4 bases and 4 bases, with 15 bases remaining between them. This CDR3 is CASSEYQGRNQPQHF. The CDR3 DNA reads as TGTGCCAGCAGCGAATACCAGGGTAGGAATCAGCCCCAGCATTTT. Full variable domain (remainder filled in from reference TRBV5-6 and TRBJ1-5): DAGVTQSPTHLIKTRGQQVTLRCSPKSGHDTVSWYQQALGQGPQFIFQYYEEEERQRGNFPDRFSGHQFPNYSSELNVNALLLGDSALYLCASSEYQGRNQPQHFGDGTRLSIL.

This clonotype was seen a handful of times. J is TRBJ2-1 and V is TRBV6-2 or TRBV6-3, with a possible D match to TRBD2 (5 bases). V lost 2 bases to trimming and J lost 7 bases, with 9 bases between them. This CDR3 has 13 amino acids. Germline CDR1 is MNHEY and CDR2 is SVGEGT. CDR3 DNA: TGTGCCAGCAGTTACGGGGAGATGAATGAGCAGTTCTTC. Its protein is CASSYGEMNEQFF.

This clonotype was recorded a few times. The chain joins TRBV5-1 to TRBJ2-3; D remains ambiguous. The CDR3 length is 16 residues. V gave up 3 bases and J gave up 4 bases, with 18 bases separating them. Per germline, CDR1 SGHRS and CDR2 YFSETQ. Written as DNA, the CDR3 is TGCGCCAGCAGCTCTCGACCCGGATTTGGGCCAGATACGCAGTATTTT. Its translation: CASSSRPGFGPDTQYF.

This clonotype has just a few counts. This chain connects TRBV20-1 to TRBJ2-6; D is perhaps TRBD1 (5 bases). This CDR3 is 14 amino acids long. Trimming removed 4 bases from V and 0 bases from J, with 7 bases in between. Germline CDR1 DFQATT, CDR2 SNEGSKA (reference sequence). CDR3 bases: TGCAGTGCTACCAGGGTCTCTGGGGCCAACGTCCTGACTTTC. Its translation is CSATRVSGANVLTF.

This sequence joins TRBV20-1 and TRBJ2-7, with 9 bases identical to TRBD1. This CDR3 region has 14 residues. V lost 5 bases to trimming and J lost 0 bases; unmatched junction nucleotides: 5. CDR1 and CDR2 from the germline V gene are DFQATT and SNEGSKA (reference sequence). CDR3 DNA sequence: TGCAGTGCTGGTGGGACAGGGTTCTCCTACGAGCAGTACTTC. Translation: CSAGGTGFSYEQYF.

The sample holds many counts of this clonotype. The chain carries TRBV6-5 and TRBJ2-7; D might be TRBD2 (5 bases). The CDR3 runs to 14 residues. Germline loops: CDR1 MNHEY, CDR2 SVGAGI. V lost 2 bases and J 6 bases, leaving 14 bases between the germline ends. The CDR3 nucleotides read TGTGCCAGCAGTTACAGTCGGGAATTCGGCGAGCAGTACTTC. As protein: CASSYSREFGEQYF.

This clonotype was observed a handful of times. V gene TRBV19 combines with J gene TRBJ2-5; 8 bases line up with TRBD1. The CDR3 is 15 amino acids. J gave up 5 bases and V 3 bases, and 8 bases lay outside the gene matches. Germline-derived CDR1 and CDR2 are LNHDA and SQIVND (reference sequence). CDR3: CASSMGQGAMETQYF. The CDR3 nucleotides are TGTGCCAGTAGTATGGGGCAGGGGGCGATGGAGACCCAGTACTTC.

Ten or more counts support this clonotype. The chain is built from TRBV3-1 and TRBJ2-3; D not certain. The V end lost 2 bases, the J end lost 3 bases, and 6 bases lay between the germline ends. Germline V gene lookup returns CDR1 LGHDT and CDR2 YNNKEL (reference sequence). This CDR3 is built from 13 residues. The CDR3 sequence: CASSQFSTDTQYF. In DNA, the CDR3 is TGTGCCAGCAGCCAATTCTCAACAGATACGCAGTATTTT.

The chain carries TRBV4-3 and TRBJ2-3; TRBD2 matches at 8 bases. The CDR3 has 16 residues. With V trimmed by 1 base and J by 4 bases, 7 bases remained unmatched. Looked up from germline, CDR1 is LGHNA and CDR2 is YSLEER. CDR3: CASSQASGRSADTQYF. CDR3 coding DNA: TGCGCCAGCAGCCAAGCGAGCGGGAGATCTGCAGATACGCAGTATTTT.

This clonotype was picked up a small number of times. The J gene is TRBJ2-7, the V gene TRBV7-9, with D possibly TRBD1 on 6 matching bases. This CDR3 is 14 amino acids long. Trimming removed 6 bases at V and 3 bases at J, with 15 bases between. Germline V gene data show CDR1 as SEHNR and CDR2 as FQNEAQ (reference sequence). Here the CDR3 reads CASSEKKGDYEQYF. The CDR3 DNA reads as TGTGCCAGCAGTGAGAAAAAGGGGGACTACGAGCAGTACTTC.

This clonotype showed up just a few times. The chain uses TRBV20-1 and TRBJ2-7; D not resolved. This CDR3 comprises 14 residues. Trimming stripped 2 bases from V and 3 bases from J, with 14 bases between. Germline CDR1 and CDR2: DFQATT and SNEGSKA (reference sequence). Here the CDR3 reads CSARSPPSRYEQYF. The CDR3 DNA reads TGCAGTGCTAGATCCCCTCCGTCACGCTACGAGCAGTACTTC.

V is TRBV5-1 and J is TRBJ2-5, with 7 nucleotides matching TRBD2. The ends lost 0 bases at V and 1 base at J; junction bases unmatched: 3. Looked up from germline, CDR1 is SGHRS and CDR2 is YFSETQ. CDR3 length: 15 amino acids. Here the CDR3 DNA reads TGCGCCAGCAGCTTGGTGCGGGGGAGCCAAGAGACCCAGTACTTC. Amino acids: CASSLVRGSQETQYF.

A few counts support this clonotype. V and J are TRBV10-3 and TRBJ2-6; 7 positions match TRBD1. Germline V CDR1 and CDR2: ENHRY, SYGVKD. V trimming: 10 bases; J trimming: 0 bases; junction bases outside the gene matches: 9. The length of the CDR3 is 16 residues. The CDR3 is CATARDSSSGANVLTF. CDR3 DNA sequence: TGTGCCACCGCCCGGGACAGCTCCTCTGGGGCCAACGTCCTGACTTTC.